Here is one T cell receptor beta chain with its context. These data belong to a study of blood T cell repertoires in COVID-19. Study background: Material from acute and convalescent COVID-19 was sourced from the United States, Italy and Spain. The cDNA or gDNA used as material had been derived from T cells, B-cell-depleted T cells, or PBMCs.

As originally analysed: Amplification from reference gene primers served as the basis for estimated nucleated cell counts. The assay was immunoSEQ multiplex PCR, and TCRdb's table has in-frame clones only and misses some. The V and J calls and clone size are taken from that table; D and trimming were inferred from the DNA. The sample gives some 220,000 clones, roughly 80% of which show up once; around 3% is in the top ten. CDR3 size: 15 residues. Germline lookup yields CDR1 SGHRS and CDR2 YFSETQ. The V gene lost 4 bases and the J gene lost 5 bases, with 17 bases spanning the gap. The source material was peripheral blood. The chain employs TRBV5-1 and TRBJ2-3, with TRBD1 as a possible D gene (6 bases). The receptor's source is a woman aged 25-40 years who had recovered from COVID-19. The chain's CDR3 is CASSRVAIRGDTQYF. The DNA of the CDR3 is TGCGCCAGCAGCCGAGTGGCAATCAGGGGAGATACGCAGTATTTT.